The TCR beta chain under discussion was sequenced for a study of shared clonotypes between healthy human individuals. Across the study: Per donor, three plates held CD4 naive cells, three held CD4 memory, two held CD8 naive and one held CD8 memory.

Only in-frame clones appear in the TCRdb table, and some are missing; sequencing was by immunoSEQ multiplex PCR. The sample has about 700,000 clones; 74% are singletons. In the case of this clone: The antigen remains undetermined.

The germline V and J ends were trimmed by 3 bases and 4 bases, with 15 bases remaining between them. Germline lookup yields CDR1 KGHSH and CDR2 LQKENI. This CDR3 has 15 amino acids. Study-level points and caveats: Generally, naive subsets came out with larger estimated richness than memory subsets. The donor pool, a small one, limited the genetic and exposure-history diversity represented.

This TCR came from a woman younger than 45 in good health. Sequencing was carried out using memory CD4+ T cells sorted from blood. Regarding subset: CD45RA-negative fraction. The rearrangement joins TRBV18 to TRBJ1-1; D is unresolved. The CDR3: CASSPVGQAGTEAFF. CDR3 bases: TGTGCCAGCTCACCGGTCGGGCAGGCGGGCACTGAAGCTTTCTTT.